This T cell receptor beta chain was captured in a study of regulatory and conventional T cells in RAG deficiency. Notes on the study in general: Shorter CDR3s in all patient subsets; >75% Treg-Tconv overlap in Omenn. Shannon entropy was markedly lower and Simpson indices higher in RAG-deficient patients than control T-cell subsets. Omenn syndrome and CID/AS patients had around 100-fold fewer unique Treg TCR beta sequences, versus roughly 10-fold elsewhere.

The CDR3 extends over 13 amino acids. Trimming left V 1 base short and J 6 bases short, with 6 bases between. Germline loops: CDR1 SGHDN, CDR2 FVKESK. Repertoires were generated with immunoSEQ multiplex PCR, while TCRdb's copy carries only in-frame clones and drops some. The sample holds 32,000 or so clones, about nine tenths seen once. Turning to this clone: Antigen: not known.

Another study also made use of these data, one on regulatory T cells. This second study notes: The primer mix had 52 TRBV and 13 TRBJ primers. Patient repertoires had restricted TRB V-J pairs and skewed V and J usage, most in Tregs.

The sequenced sample consisted of CD8+ T cells sorted from blood. This TCR was recovered from a human donor in good health. The V and J genes are TRBV14 and TRBJ2-2; D is unclear. CDR3 residues: CASSQVLAGELFF. CDR3 in DNA: TGTGCCAGCAGCCAAGTTCTGGCCGGGGAGCTGTTTTTT.